This T cell receptor beta chain was documented in a study of blood T cells in healthy people across ages (dated by TCRdb to 2015 to 2017). Some background on the complete study: In model experiments, template switching captured about one uniquely barcoded TCR beta cDNA molecule for every two T cells. The study measured age-related changes in TCR beta repertoire diversity using deep sequencing normalized with unique cDNA molecular identifiers. The donors were split into four age groups: young (average 16 years), middle-aged (roughly 42), aged (approximately 60) and long-lived (roughly 80). Donors of different ages were randomly distributed across sequencing lanes to avoid experimental bias. For two donors (one aged 18 to 29 and one aged 80 or older), the study analyzed two additional independent replicas of 1 million unique cDNA reads from the same blood draw. Findings and caveats that apply to the study as a whole: A strong correlation was found between observed TCR beta diversity and the percentage of naive T cells measured by flow cytometry. Compared with the aged group, more naive CD4+ T cells, fewer expanded clones and increased TCR diversity were shown by the long-lived group, suggesting age selection. Donor CMV infection status was unknown, potentially confounding age-related changes in expanded clonotypes. Since profiling was done on bulk unsorted PBMCs, naive and antigen-experienced compartments could not be conclusively compared. Observed TCR beta diversity per million T cells fell roughly linearly with age, and a significant reduction was already apparent by age roughly 40. Estimates of total diversity based on one million sequenced T cells were regarded as lower bounds and as underestimates.

CDR1 and CDR2 were assigned from the germline V gene as SGHRS and YFSETQ. V and J lose 0 bases and 1 base, and a span of 12 bases separates them. Including the terminal cysteine and phenylalanine, the CDR3 comprises 16 residues. Of the read, only the CDR3 DNA is kept; its 48 bases are in frame from base 1. Receptor amplification or capture employed 5' RACE. The sequencer was an Illumina HiSeq 2500. The second PCR ran for about 7 to 11 cycles and used a J-beta primer mix along with a sample-barcoded 5' primer. Each TCR beta cDNA molecule received a unique molecular identifier from a template-switch 5' adaptor carrying 12 random nucleotides. Each sample yielded at least 3 million CDR3-containing paired-end reads. The Mint cDNA synthesis kit, primed by a TRBC-specific oligonucleotide, was used to synthesize first-strand cDNA from all RNA. After uracil-DNA glycosylase treatment, a first 18-cycle PCR used universal primers M1SS and BC2_uni_R on all cDNA. The study's processing was this. Each sample was normalized by randomly selecting 1 million high-quality reads, each carrying a distinct molecular identifier. Reads sharing molecular identifiers were discarded rather than binned into consensus sequences. MiTCR, set to a Q25 quality threshold and the strictest error-elimination algorithm, was used for CDR3 identification, clonotype clustering and error correction. Lower-bound total TCR beta diversity was estimated with a nonparametric unseen species model using Euler transformation. The public reads were quality trimmed at Q25 with fastp and then assembled into clones with MiXCR by TCRdb, keeping productive beta chains. Rows with a matching CDR3 protein are joined into one entry that keeps the most common DNA and genes. These V and J calls originate from TCRdb's pipeline instead of the authors' own analysis. The sample table holds about 780,000 distinct CDR3 sequences, of which 35% to 60% were seen once. Approximately 18% of the sample goes to the ten largest clones.

Concerning this clonotype: There is no known antigen for this receptor. Per-base qualities were not stored, and no clone one base away is much larger.

The approximately 41 donors, aged 6 to 90 years, were systemically healthy Caucasian individuals from Russia. Each donor gave 8 to 10 milliliters of peripheral blood, collected into EDTA-treated Vacutainer tubes. PBMCs were isolated by Ficoll-Paque density-gradient centrifugation, with at least 6 million obtained per sample. Trizol reagent was used to extract total RNA from the PBMCs, yielding at least 6 micrograms per sample. For every donor, flow cytometry on a PBMC aliquot measured the percentage of naive CD45RAhigh/CD27high T cells. Sequenced: blood. The source is a man aged 80 or over in good health. The chain was built from TRBV5-1 and TRBJ2-3, with the identity of the D gene unclear. The CDR3 protein is CASSLATHTGTDTQYF. The bases are TGCGCCAGCAGCTTGGCAACTCACACTGGCACAGATACGCAGTATTTT.